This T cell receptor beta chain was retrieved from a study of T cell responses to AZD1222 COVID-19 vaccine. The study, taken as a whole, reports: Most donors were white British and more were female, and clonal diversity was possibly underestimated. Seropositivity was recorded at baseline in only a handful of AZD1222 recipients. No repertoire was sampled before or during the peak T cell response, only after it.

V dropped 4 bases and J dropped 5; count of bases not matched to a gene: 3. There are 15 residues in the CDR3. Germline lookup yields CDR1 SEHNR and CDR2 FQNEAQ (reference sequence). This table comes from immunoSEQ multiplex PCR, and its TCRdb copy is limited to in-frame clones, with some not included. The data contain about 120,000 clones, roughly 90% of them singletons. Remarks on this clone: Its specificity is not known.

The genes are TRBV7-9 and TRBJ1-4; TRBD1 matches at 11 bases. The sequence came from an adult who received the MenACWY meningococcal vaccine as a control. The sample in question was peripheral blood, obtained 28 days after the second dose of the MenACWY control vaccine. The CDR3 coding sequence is TGTGCCAGCAGCTCCGGGACAGGGGGGAATGAAAAACTGTTTTTT. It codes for CASSSGTGGNEKLFF.